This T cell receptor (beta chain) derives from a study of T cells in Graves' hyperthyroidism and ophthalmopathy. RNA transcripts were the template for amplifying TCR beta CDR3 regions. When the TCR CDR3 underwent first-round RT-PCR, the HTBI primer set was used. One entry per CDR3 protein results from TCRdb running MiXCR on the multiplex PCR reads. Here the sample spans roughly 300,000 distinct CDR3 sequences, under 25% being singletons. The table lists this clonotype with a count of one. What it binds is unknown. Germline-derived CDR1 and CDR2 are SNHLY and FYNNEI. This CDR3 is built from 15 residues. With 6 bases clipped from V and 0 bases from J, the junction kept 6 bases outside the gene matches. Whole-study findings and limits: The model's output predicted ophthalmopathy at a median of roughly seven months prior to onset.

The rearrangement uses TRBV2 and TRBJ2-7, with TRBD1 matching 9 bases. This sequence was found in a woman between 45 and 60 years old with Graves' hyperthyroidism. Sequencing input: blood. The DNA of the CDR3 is TGTGCCAGCAGCAACCGGGACAGGGACTCCTACGAGCAGTACTTC. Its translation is CASSNRDRDSYEQYF.